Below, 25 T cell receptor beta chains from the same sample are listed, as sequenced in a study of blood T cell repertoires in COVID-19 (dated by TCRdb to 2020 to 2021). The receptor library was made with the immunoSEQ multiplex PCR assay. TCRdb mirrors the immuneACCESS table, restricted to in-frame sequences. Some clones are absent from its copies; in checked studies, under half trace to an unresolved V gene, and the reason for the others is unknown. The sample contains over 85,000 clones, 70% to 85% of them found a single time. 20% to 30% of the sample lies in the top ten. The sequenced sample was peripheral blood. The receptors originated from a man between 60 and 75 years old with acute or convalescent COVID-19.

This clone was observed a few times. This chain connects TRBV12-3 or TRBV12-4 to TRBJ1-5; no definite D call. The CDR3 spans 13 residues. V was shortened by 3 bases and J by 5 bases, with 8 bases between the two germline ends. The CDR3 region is CASSFGGYQPQHF. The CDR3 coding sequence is TGTGCCAGCAGTTTTGGCGGTTATCAGCCCCAGCATTTT.

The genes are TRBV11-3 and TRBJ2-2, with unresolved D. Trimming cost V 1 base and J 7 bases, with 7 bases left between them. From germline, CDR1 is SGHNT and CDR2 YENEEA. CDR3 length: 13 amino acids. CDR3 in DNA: TGTGCCAGCAGCTTAGTCAGGCACGGGGAGCTGTTTTTT. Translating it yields CASSLVRHGELFF. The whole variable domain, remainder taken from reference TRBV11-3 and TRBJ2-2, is EAGVVQSPRYKIIEKKQPVAFWCNPISGHNTLYWYLQNLGQGPELLIRYENEEAVDDSQLPKDRFSAERLKGVDSTLKIQPAELGDSAVYLCASSLVRHGELFFGEGSRLTVL.

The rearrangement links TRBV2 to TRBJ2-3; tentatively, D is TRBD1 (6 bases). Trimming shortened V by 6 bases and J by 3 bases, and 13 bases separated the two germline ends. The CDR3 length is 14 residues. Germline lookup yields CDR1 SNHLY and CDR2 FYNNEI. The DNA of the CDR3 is TGTGCCAGCAGAGCCACAACAGGGACAGATACGCAGTATTTT. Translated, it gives CASRATTGTDTQYF.

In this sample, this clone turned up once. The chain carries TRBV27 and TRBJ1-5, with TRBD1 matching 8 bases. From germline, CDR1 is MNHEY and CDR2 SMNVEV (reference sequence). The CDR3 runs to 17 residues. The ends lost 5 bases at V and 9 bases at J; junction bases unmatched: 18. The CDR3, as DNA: TGTGCCAGCAGTCCCAGGGGGCGCGGCACCCGCGGAGGGCCCCAGCATTTT. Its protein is CASSPRGRGTRGGPQHF.

The CDR3 DNA follows: TGTGCCAGCAGTGTGCAGAACTATGGCTACACCTTC. Amino acid sequence: CASSVQNYGYTF. This rearrangement joins TRBV2 to TRBJ1-2, with D hard to call. The CDR3 sequence is 12 residues long. V lost 4 bases and J lost 2, with 5 bases in between. Germline V gene data show CDR1 as SNHLY and CDR2 as FYNNEI.

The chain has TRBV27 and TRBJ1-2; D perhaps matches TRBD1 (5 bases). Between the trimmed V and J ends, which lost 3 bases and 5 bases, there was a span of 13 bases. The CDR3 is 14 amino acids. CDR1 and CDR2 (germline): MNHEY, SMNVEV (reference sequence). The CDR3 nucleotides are TGTGCCAGCAGTTTTAAGGCGAAGGGGTATGGCTACACCTTC. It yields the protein CASSFKAKGYGYTF.

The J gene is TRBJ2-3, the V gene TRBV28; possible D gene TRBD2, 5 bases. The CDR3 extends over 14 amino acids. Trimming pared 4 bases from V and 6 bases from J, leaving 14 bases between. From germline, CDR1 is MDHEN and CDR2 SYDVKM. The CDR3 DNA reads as TGTGCCAGCAGTTCGGACTCACCCCGCGATACGCAGTATTTT. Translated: CASSSDSPRDTQYF.

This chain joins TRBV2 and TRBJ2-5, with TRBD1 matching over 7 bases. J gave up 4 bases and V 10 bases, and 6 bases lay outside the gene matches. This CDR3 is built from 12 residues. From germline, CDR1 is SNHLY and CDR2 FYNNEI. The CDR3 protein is CATDRTGETQYF. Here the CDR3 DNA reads TGTGCCACCGATAGGACAGGAGAGACCCAGTACTTC.

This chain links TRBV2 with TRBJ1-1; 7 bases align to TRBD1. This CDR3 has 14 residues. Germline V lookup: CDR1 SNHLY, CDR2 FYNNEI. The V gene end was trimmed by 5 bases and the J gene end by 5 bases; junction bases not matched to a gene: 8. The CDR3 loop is CASSQPTGVTEAFF. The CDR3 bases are TGTGCCAGCAGTCAACCTACAGGGGTTACTGAAGCTTTCTTT.

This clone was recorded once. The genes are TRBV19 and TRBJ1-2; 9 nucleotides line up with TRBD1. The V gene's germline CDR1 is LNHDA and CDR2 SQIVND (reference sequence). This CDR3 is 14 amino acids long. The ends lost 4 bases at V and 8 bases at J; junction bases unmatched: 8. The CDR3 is CASSKTTGGRGYTF. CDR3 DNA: TGTGCCAGTAGTAAGACAACAGGGGGCCGGGGCTACACCTTC.

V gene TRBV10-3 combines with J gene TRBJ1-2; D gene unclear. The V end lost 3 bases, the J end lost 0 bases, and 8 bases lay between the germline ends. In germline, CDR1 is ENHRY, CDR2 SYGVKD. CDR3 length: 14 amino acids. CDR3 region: CAISDMEANYGYTF. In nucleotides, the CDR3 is TGTGCCATCAGTGATATGGAGGCTAACTATGGCTACACCTTC.

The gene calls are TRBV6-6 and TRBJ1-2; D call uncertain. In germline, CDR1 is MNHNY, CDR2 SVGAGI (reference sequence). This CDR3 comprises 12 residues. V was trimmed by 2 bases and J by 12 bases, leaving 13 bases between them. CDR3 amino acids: CASSYDPSRNTF. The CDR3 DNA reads TGTGCCAGCAGTTACGATCCGTCGCGGAACACCTTC.

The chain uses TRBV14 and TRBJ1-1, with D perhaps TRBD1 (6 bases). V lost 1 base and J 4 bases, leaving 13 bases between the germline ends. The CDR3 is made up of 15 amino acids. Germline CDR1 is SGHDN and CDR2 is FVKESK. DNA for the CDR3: TGTGCCAGCAGCCAAGTGGGGGGGGCCAGCACTGAAGCTTTCTTT. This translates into CASSQVGGASTEAFF.

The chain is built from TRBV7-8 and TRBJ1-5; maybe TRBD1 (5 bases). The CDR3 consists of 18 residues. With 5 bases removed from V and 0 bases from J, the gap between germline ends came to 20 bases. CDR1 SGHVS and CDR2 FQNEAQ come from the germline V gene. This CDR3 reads CASSPGTRTSNSNQPQHF. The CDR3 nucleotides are TGTGCCAGCAGCCCTGGGACTAGAACGTCGAATAGCAATCAGCCCCAGCATTTT.

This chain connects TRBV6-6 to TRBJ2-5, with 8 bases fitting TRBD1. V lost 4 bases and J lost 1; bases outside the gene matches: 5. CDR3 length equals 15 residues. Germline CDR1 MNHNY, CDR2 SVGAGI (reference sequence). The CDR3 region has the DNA TGTGCCAGCAGTTCTCCCGGGACAGGCCAAGAGACCCAGTACTTC. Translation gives CASSSPGTGQETQYF.

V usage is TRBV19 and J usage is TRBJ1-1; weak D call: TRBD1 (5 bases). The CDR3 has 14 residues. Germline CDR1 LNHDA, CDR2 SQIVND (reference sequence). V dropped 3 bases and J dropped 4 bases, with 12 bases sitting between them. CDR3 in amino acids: CASSMGRGSTEAFF. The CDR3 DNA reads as TGTGCCAGTAGTATGGGACGGGGGAGCACTGAAGCTTTCTTT.

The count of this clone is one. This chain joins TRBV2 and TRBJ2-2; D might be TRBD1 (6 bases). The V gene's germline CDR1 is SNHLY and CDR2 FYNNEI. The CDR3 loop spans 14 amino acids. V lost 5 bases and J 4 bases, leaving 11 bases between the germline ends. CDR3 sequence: CASSFRGGTGELFF. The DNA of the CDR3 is TGTGCCAGCAGTTTCAGGGGCGGCACCGGGGAGCTGTTTTTT.

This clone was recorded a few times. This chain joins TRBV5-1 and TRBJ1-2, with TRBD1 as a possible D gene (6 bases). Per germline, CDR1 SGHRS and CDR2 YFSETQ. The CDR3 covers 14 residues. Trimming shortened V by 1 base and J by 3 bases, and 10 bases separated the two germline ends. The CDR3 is CASSLIPGDYGYTF. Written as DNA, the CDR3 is TGCGCCAGCAGCTTGATTCCAGGGGACTATGGCTACACCTTC. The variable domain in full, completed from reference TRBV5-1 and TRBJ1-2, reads KAGVTQTPRYLIKTRGQQVTLSCSPISGHRSVSWYQQTPGQGLQFLFEYFSETQRNKGNFPGRFSGRQFSNSRSEMNVSTLELGDSALYLCASSLIPGDYGYTFGSGTRLTVV.

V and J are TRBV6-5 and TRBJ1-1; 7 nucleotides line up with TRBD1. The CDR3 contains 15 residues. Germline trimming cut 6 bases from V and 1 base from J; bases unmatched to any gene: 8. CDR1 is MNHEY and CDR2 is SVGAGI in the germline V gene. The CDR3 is CASRVNRDRNTEAFF. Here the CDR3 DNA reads TGTGCCAGCAGAGTAAACCGGGACAGGAACACTGAAGCTTTCTTT.

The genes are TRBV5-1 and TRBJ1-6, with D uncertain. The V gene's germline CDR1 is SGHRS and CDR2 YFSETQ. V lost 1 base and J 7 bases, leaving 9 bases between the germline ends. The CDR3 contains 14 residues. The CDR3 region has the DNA TGCGCCAGCAGCTTGTCCGGGAACAATTCACCCCTCCACTTT. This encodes CASSLSGNNSPLHF. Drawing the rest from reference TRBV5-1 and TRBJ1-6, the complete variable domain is KAGVTQTPRYLIKTRGQQVTLSCSPISGHRSVSWYQQTPGQGLQFLFEYFSETQRNKGNFPGRFSGRQFSNSRSEMNVSTLELGDSALYLCASSLSGNNSPLHFGNGTRLTVT.

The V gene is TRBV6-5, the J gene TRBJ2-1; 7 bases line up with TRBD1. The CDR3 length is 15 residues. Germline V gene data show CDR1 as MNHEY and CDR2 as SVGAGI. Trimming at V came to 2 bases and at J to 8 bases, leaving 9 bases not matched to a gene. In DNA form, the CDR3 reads TGTGCCAGCAGTTACCCGGGGACAGCTAGGGATGAGCAGTTCTTC. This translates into CASSYPGTARDEQFF.

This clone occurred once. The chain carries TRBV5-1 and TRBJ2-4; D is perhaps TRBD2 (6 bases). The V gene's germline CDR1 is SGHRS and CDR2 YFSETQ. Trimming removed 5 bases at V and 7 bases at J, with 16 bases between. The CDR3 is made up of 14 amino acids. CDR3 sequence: CASRGVGGANIQYF. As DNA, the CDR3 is TGCGCCAGCAGAGGGGTAGGAGGGGCGAACATTCAGTACTTC.

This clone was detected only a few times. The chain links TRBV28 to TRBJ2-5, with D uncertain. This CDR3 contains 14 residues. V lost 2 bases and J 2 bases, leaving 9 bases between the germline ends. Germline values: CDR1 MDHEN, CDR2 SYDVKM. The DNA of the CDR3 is TGTGCCAGCAGTTTAGCTGCAGTTCAAGAGACCCAGTACTTC. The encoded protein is CASSLAAVQETQYF.

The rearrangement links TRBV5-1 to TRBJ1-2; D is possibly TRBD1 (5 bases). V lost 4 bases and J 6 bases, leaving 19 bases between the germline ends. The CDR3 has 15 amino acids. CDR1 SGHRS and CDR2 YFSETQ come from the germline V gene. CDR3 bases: TGCGCCAGCAGCCCGCGGGGGGTGAGAATGGATGGCTACACCTTC. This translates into CASSPRGVRMDGYTF.

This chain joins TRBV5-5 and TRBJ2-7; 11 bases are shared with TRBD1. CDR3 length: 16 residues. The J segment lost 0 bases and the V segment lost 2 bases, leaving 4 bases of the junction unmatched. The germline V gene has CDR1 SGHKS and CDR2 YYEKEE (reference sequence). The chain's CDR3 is CASSFSGTGGSYEQYV. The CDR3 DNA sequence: TGTGCCAGCAGCTTTTCCGGGACAGGGGGCTCCTACGAGCAGTACGTC.